Below, 3 T cell receptor beta chains from the same sample are listed, as sequenced in a study of identical twins. In TCRdb, the 5' RACE reads were re-called with MiXCR into one record per CDR3 protein. The sample shows 1,800,000 or so distinct CDR3 sequences, around a third of them seen only once. The sequenced sample was cord blood. The source is a newborn girl in good health.

The chain has TRBV6-6 and TRBJ2-3; 8 nucleotides line up with TRBD1. J was trimmed by 4 bases and V by 0 bases; bases with no gene match: 9. Germline CDR1 and CDR2: MNHNY and SVGAGI (reference sequence). CDR3 length: 17 amino acids. The CDR3 loop reads CASSYSISGGIADTQYF. The CDR3 nucleotides are TGTGCCAGCAGTTACTCGATATCAGGGGGCATCGCAGATACGCAGTATTTT.

The genes are TRBV2 and TRBJ1-5; a weak D match, TRBD1 (5 bases). V dropped 7 bases and J dropped 2 bases, with 9 bases sitting between them. Germline CDR1 reads SNHLY; CDR2 reads FYNNEI. The CDR3 has 13 residues. CDR3 in amino acids: CASTLQGNQPQHF. CDR3 nucleotides: TGTGCCAGCACCCTACAGGGCAATCAGCCCCAGCATTTT.

V and J are TRBV20-1 and TRBJ1-5; D gene ambiguous. The germline gives CDR1 DFQATT, CDR2 SNEGSKA (reference sequence). The CDR3 is 14 residues long. V was clipped by 6 bases and J by 0 bases, with 12 bases between them. Here the CDR3 DNA reads TGCAGTGCCGGGGAGGCCTATAGCAATCAGCCCCAGCATTTT. It yields the protein CSAGEAYSNQPQHF.